This section outlines one T cell receptor beta chain sequence together with its context. Germline values: CDR1 SEHNR, CDR2 FQNEAQ (reference sequence). The CDR3 is 15 residues long. V lost 5 bases to trimming and J lost 0 bases, with 12 bases between them. This record comes from a study of blood T cell repertoires in COVID-19. Sequencing was performed with immunoSEQ multiplex PCR; in TCRdb, only in-frame clones are kept and a portion is missing. The sample includes 150,000 or so clones, almost 85% seen only once; the top ten take over 12%. Sequenced sample: peripheral blood. V gene TRBV7-9 combines with J gene TRBJ2-3, with D perhaps matching TRBD2 (5 bases). The TCR originated in a man between 18 and 29 years old with active or convalescent COVID-19. CDR3 protein: CASSPGKTSTDTQYF. CDR3 nucleotides: TGTGCCAGCAGCCCCGGGAAAACTAGCACAGATACGCAGTATTTT. Full variable domain (missing parts from reference TRBV7-9 and TRBJ2-3): DTGVSQNPRHKITKRGQNVTFRCDPISEHNRLYWYRQTLGQGPEFLTYFQNEAQLEKSRLLSDRFSAERPKGSFSTLEIQRTEQGDSAMYLCASSPGKTSTDTQYFGPGTRLTVL.